This T cell receptor beta chain was sequenced for a study of regulatory T cells in long-lasting Graves disease. Study conclusions and caveats: Possibly, too few samples lowered accuracy. Newly diagnosed patients shared around 910 public clonotypes; persistent patients shared around 2,500. TRBV28 was favored in persistent disease, as were TRBJ1-2 and TRBJ2-5.

This clonotype was observed at least ten times. Its antigen remains unknown. Germline V gene sequence: CDR1 MNHEY, CDR2 SMNVEV (reference sequence). J was trimmed by 11 bases and V by 6 bases; bases with no gene match: 13. The CDR3 covers 14 residues. In building TCR beta libraries, iRepertoire HTBI primers were used together with Arm-PCR of CDR3 regions. TCRdb itself ran the multiplex PCR reads through MiXCR, one entry per CDR3 protein. The table records about 660,000 distinct CDR3 sequences, 25% to 30% of them present only once. The time point here: persistent/refractory GD, antithyroid drugs over 5 years with positive TRAb. RNA isolated from PBMCs was used to make the TCR library. The guidelines of the American Thyroid Association were the basis for diagnosing Graves' disease.

The TCR comes from a female donor with Graves disease. V usage is TRBV27 and J usage is TRBJ1-1; the match to TRBD1 covers 9 bases. The sample here was peripheral blood mononuclear cells (PBMCs), taken when the disease was refractory, from a patient treated with antithyroid drugs. In DNA, the CDR3 is TGTGCCAGCAGAGCCGGGACAGGGAGGTTGGGCGCTTTCTTT. Protein sequence: CASRAGTGRLGAFF.